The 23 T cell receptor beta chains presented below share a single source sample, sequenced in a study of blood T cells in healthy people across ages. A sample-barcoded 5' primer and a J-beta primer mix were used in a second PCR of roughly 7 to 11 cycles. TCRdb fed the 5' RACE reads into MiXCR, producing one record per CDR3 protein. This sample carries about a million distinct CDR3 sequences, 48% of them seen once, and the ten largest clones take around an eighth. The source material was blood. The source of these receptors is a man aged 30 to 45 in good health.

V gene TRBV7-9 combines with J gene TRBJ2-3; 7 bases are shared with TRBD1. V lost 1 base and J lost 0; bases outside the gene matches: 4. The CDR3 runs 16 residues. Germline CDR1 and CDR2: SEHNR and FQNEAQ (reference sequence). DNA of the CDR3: TGTGCCAGCAGCTTAGGTCAGGGGGAGAGCACAGATACGCAGTATTTT. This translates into CASSLGQGESTDTQYF.

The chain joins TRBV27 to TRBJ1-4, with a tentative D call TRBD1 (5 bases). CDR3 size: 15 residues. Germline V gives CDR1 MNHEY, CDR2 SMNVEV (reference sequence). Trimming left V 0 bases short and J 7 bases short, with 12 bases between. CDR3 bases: TGTGCCAGCAGTTTATCGGACCTTACAGGTGAAAAACTGTTTTTT. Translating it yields CASSLSDLTGEKLFF.

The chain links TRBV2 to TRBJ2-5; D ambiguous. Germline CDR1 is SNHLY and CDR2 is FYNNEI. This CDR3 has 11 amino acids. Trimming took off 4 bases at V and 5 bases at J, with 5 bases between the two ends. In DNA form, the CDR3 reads TGTGCCAGCAGTGTTATGGAGACCCAGTACTTC. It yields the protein CASSVMETQYF.

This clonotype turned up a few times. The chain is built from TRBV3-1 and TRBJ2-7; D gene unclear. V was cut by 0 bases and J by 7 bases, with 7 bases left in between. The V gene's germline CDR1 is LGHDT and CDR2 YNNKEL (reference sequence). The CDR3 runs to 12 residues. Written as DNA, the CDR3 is TGTGCCAGCAGCCAAGATCGGTGGGAGCAGTACTTC. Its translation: CASSQDRWEQYF.

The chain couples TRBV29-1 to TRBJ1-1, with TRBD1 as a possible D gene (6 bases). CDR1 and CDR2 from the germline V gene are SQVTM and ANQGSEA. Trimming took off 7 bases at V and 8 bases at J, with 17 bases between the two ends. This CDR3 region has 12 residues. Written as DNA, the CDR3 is TGCAGCGCTGTTTCGGGGGCTAAGGAAGCTTTCTTT. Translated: CSAVSGAKEAFF.

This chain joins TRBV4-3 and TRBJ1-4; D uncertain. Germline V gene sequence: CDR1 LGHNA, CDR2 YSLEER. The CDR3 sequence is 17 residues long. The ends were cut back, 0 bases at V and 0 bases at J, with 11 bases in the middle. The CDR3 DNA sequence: TGCGCCAGCAGCCAAGATCTTACAGATGCAACTAATGAAAAACTGTTTTTT. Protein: CASSQDLTDATNEKLFF.

The DNA for the CDR3 is TGTGCCAGCTCACAAGGACAGTTCTACGAGCAGTACTTC. This codes for CASSQGQFYEQYF. The V gene is TRBV18, the J gene TRBJ2-7; tentative D call: TRBD1 (6 bases). Looked up from germline, CDR1 is KGHSH and CDR2 is LQKENI. Trimming removed 4 bases at V and 3 bases at J, with 10 bases between. This CDR3 contains 13 residues.

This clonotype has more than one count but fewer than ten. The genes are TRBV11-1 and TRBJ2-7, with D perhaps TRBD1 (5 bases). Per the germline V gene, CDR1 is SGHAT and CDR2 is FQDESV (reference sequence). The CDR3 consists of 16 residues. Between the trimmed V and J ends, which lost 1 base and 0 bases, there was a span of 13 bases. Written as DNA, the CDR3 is TGTGCCAGCAGCTTAGAGAAGGGGCTCTTCTCCTACGAGCAGTACTTC. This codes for CASSLEKGLFSYEQYF.

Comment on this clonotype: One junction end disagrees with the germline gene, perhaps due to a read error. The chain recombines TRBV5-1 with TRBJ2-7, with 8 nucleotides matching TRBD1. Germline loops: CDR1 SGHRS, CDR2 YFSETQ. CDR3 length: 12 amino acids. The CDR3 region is CANSDRGYEQYF. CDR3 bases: TGCGCCAACAGCGACAGGGGCTACGAGCAGTACTTC.

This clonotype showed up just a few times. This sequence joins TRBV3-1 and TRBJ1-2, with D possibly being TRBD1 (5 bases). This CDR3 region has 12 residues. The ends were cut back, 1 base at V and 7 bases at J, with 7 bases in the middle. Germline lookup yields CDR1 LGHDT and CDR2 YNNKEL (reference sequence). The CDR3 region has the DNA TGTGCCAGCAGCCAAGGGGGGATTGGCTACACCTTC. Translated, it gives CASSQGGIGYTF.

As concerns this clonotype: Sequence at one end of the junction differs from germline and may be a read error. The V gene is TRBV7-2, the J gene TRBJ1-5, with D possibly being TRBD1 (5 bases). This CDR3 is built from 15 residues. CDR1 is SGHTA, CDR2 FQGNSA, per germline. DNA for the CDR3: TGTGCCAGCAGCTACCAGGGTTTAAGCAATCAGCCCCAGCGTTTT. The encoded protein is CASSYQGLSNQPQRF.

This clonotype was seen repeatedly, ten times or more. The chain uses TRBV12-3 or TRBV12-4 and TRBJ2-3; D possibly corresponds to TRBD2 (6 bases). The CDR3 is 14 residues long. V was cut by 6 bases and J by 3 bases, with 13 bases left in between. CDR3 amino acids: CASSFGLSTDTQYF. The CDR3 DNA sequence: TGTGCCAGCAGCTTCGGACTATCGACAGATACGCAGTATTTT.

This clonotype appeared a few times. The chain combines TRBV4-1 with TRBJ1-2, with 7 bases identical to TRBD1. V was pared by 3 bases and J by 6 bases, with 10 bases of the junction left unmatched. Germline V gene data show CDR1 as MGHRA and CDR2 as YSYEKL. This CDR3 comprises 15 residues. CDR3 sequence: CASSHPTGSTDGYTF. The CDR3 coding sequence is TGCGCCAGCAGCCACCCGACAGGGAGTACTGATGGCTACACCTTC.

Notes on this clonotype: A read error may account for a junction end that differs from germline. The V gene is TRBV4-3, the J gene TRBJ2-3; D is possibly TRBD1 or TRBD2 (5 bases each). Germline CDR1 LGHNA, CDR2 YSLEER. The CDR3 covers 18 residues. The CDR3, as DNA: TGCGCCGGCAGCCAAGAAGATAAGGGGAGTTCTAGGGTGGATACGCAGTATTTT. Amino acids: CAGSQEDKGSSRVDTQYF.

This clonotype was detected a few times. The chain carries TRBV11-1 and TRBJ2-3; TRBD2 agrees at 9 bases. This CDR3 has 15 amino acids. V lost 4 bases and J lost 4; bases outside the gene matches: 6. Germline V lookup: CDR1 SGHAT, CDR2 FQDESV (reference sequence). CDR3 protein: CASSSRLAVADTQYF. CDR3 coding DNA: TGTGCCAGCAGCTCCCGACTAGCGGTGGCAGATACGCAGTATTTT.

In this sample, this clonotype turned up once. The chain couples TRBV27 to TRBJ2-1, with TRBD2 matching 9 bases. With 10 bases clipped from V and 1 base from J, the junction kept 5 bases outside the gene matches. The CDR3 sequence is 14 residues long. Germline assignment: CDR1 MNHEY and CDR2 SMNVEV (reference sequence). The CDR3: CATTTSGSYNEQFF. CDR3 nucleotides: TGTGCCACCACGACTAGCGGATCCTACAATGAGCAGTTCTTC.

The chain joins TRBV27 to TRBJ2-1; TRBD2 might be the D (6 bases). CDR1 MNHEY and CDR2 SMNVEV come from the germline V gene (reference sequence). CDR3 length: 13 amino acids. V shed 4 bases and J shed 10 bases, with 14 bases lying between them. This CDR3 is CASSSRGRYEQFF. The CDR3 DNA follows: TGTGCCAGCAGTTCACGGGGGAGGTACGAGCAGTTCTTC.

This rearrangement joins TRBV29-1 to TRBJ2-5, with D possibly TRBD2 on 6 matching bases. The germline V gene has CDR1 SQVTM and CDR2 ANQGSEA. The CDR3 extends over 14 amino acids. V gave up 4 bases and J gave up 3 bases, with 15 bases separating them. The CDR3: CSVVPGLREETQYF. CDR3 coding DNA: TGCAGCGTTGTGCCGGGACTCAGGGAAGAGACCCAGTACTTC.

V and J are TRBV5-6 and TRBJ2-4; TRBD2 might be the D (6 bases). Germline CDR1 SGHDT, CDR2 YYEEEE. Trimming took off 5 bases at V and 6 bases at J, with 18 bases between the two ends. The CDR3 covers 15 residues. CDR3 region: CASSDAGTGRNIQYF. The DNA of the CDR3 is TGTGCCAGCAGTGACGCCGGGACTGGTCGAAACATTCAGTACTTC.

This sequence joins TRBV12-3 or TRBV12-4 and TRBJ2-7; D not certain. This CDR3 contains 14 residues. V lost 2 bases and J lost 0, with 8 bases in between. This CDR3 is CASSLTESSYEQYF. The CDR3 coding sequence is TGTGCCAGCAGTTTAACAGAGAGCTCCTACGAGCAGTACTTC.

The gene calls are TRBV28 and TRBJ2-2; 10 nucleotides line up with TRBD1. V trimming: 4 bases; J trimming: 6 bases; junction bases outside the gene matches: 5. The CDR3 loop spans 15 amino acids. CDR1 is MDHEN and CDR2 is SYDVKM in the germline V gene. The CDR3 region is CASSSPGQGSGELFF. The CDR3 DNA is TGTGCCAGCAGTTCACCGGGACAGGGGTCCGGGGAGCTGTTTTTT.

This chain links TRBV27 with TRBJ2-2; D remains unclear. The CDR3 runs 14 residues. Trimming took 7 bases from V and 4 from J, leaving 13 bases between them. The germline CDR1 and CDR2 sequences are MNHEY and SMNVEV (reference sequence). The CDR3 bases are TGTGCCAGCACCCAAGGACCTCGCACCGGGGAGCTGTTTTTT. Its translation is CASTQGPRTGELFF.

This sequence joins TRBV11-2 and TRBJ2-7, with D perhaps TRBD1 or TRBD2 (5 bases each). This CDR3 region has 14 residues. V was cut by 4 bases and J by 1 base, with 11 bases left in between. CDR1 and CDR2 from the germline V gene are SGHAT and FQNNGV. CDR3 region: CASSSQRTSYEQYF. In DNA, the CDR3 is TGTGCCAGCAGCTCCCAGCGGACATCCTACGAGCAGTACTTC. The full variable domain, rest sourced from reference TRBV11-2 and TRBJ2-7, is EAGVAQSPRYKIIEKRQSVAFWCNPISGHATLYWYQQILGQGPKLLIQFQNNGVVDDSQLPKDRFSAERLKGVDSTLKIQPAKLEDSAVYLCASSSQRTSYEQYFGPGTRLTVT.